What follows describes a single T cell receptor (beta chain). How the authors handled the data: Reference gene primer amplification gave estimated nucleated cell counts. The protocol was immunoSEQ multiplex PCR, while the TCRdb copy is restricted to in-frame clones and leaves out a portion. V, J and clone size are those of that table, while D and trimming were read from the DNA. Here the sample spans over 80,000 clones, approximately 91% being singletons. This specimen comes from a study of blood T cell repertoires in COVID-19. Study background: The samples span acute and convalescent COVID-19 from the United States, Italy and Spain.

The germline CDR1 and CDR2 sequences are SGHRS and YFSETQ. The CDR3 extends over 16 amino acids. Trimming removed 0 bases at V and 0 bases at J, with 12 bases between. Material: peripheral blood. The V and J genes are TRBV5-1 and TRBJ2-5; D is possibly TRBD1 (6 bases). The sequence derives from a woman older than 75 with acute or convalescent COVID-19. CDR3 residues: CASSLARTAYQETQYF. CDR3 nucleotide sequence: TGCGCCAGCAGCTTGGCCAGGACAGCGTACCAAGAGACCCAGTACTTC. Supplemented by reference TRBV5-1 and TRBJ2-5, the full variable domain reads KAGVTQTPRYLIKTRGQQVTLSCSPISGHRSVSWYQQTPGQGLQFLFEYFSETQRNKGNFPGRFSGRQFSNSRSEMNVSTLELGDSALYLCASSLARTAYQETQYFGPGTRLLVL.